Each of the 28 T cell receptor beta chains below was sequenced from the same sample in a study of monozygotic twins with inflammatory bowel disease. TCRdb reprocessed the 5' RACE reads and stores each CDR3 protein as one record, lacking DNA. Its clone listing holds some 150,000 distinct CDR3 sequences. The sequenced sample consisted of blood. The receptors here all came from a human donor with ulcerative colitis or Crohn's disease, or a healthy co-twin of an affected twin (not recorded which).

This chain links TRBV20-1 with TRBJ1-1; the TCRdb D gene call, TRBD1, has no DNA to confirm it. This CDR3 spans 15 amino acids. Germline loops: CDR1 DFQATT, CDR2 SNEGSKA (reference sequence). This chain's CDR3 is CSARVSTGAGTEAFF.

The chain has TRBV6-1 and TRBJ2-5; with no DNA, the TCRdb D assignment of TRBD1 cannot be verified. The length of the CDR3 is 16 residues. Germline V CDR1 and CDR2: MNHNS, SASEGT. The CDR3 spells CASSEVDRGIQETQYF.

This rearrangement joins TRBV7-6 to TRBJ2-2; checking the TCRdb D call of TRBD2 is not possible without DNA. Germline V gene lookup returns CDR1 SGHVS and CDR2 FNYEAQ. The length of the CDR3 is 16 residues. This chain's CDR3 is CASSLGTSGVTGELFF.

CDR3 sequence: CASSPSGLYEQYF. This chain joins TRBV18 and TRBJ2-7. This CDR3 has 13 residues. Germline V CDR1 and CDR2: KGHSH, LQKENI.

This sequence joins TRBV29-1 and TRBJ2-7; TCRdb lists TRBD1, though no DNA is available to test this call. The CDR3 covers 12 residues. The germline V gene has CDR1 SQVTM and CDR2 ANQGSEA. The CDR3 region is CSVGQGAYEQYF.

The chain carries TRBV5-6 and TRBJ2-4. CDR1 is SGHDT, CDR2 YYEEEE, per germline. There are 14 residues in the CDR3. CDR3 loop: CASSFILAKNIQYF.

V usage is TRBV6-5 and J usage is TRBJ2-1; TCRdb's assignment of TRBD2 cannot be checked, as there is no DNA. The CDR3 has 14 amino acids. The V gene's germline CDR1 is MNHEY and CDR2 SVGAGI. The CDR3: CASSYPTGSNEQFF.

The V gene is TRBV6-2 or TRBV6-3, the J gene TRBJ2-3. The CDR3 totals 13 residues. CDR1 is MNHEY, CDR2 SVGEGT, per germline. Here the CDR3 reads CASNNVLPDTQYF.

The chain has TRBV15 and TRBJ2-7; TCRdb lists TRBD2, though no DNA is available to test this call. The CDR3 is 17 residues long. The germline gives CDR1 LNHNV, CDR2 YYDKDF (reference sequence). CDR3 amino acids: CATSRDLLAGLSYEQYF.

This chain connects TRBV27 to TRBJ2-1; TCRdb reports TRBD1, a call that lacks DNA to check it against. The germline V gene encodes CDR1 MNHEY and CDR2 SMNVEV (reference sequence). There are 13 residues in the CDR3. The CDR3: CASSLLTGNEQFF.

V gene TRBV12-3 or TRBV12-4 combines with J gene TRBJ1-4. The CDR3 totals 15 residues. The CDR3 sequence: CASSPDPATNEKLFF.

This chain links TRBV11-2 with TRBJ2-3; without DNA, the TCRdb call of TRBD2 cannot be checked. This CDR3 is built from 15 residues. Germline assignment: CDR1 SGHAT and CDR2 FQNNGV. The CDR3 sequence: CASSRGTSEADTQYF.

The chain is built from TRBV7-3 and TRBJ1-2. Looked up from germline, CDR1 is SGHTA and CDR2 is FQGTGA. This CDR3 has 15 amino acids. CDR3 sequence reads: CASSHGKASTYGYTF. Combining the CDR3 with reference TRBV7-3 and TRBJ1-2 gives the whole variable domain GAGVSQTPSNKVTEKGKYVELRCDPISGHTALYWYRQSLGQGPEFLIYFQGTGAADDSGLPNDRFFAVRPEGSVSTLKIQRTERGDSAVYLCASSHGKASTYGYTFGSGTRLTVV.

The V gene is TRBV27, the J gene TRBJ1-1. The CDR3 consists of 16 residues. CDR1 is MNHEY and CDR2 is SMNVEV in the germline V gene (reference sequence). The CDR3: CASSLVRSWGNTEAFF.

V is TRBV15 and J is TRBJ2-4; TCRdb calls TRBD2, which cannot be checked without DNA. This CDR3 has 16 residues. Germline CDR1 and CDR2: LNHNV and YYDKDF (reference sequence). CDR3 sequence reads: CATSRDMWELKNIQYF.

This chain connects TRBV28 to TRBJ1-5; TCRdb gives TRBD1 as the D gene, but with no DNA this cannot be confirmed. CDR3 size: 14 residues. CDR1 is MDHEN, CDR2 SYDVKM, per germline. CDR3 protein: CASKGGGLNQPQHF.

This chain joins TRBV5-1 and TRBJ1-4; the D call of TRBD1 rests on TCRdb alone, since no DNA is present to check it. The CDR3 runs 15 residues. Germline assignment: CDR1 SGHRS and CDR2 YFSETQ. The CDR3 region is CASSFGQGANEKLFF.

The V and J genes are TRBV5-8 and TRBJ1-1; TCRdb returns TRBD1, unconfirmable since there is no DNA. The CDR3 is made up of 15 amino acids. CDR1 SGHTS and CDR2 YDEGEE come from the germline V gene. The CDR3 is CASSPLSLRDTEAFF. Complete variable domain (other parts from reference TRBV5-8 and TRBJ1-1): EAGVTQSPTHLIKTRGQQATLRCSPISGHTSVYWYQQALGLGLQFLLWYDEGEERNRGNFPPRFSGRQFPNYSSELNVNALELEDSALYLCASSPLSLRDTEAFFGQGTRLTVV.

The V call is TRBV9, the J call TRBJ1-4; TCRdb calls TRBD1, which cannot be checked without DNA. CDR1 is SGDLS, CDR2 YYNGEE, per germline. CDR3 size: 20 residues. The chain's CDR3 is CASSSPNGGQGIATNEKLFF.

The chain carries TRBV3-1 and TRBJ2-3; TCRdb designates TRBD1, a call that cannot be tested without DNA. CDR1 and CDR2 (germline): LGHDT, YNNKEL (reference sequence). This CDR3 has 13 amino acids. CDR3 in amino acids: CASSRGIVDTQYF.

The J gene is TRBJ1-6, the V gene TRBV6-6; TCRdb reports TRBD1, a call that lacks DNA to check it against. Germline assignment: CDR1 MNHNY and CDR2 SVGAGI (reference sequence). The CDR3 extends over 13 amino acids. CDR3 residues: CAARDIINSPLHF.

The chain combines TRBV7-8 with TRBJ2-7; the TRBD1 assignment by TCRdb is unverifiable without DNA. Germline V CDR1 and CDR2: SGHVS, FQNEAQ. The CDR3 sequence is 14 residues long. This chain's CDR3 is CASSYPTGKYEQYF. Full variable domain (rest looked up from reference TRBV7-8 and TRBJ2-7): GAGVSQSPRYKVAKRGQDVALRCDPISGHVSLFWYQQALGQGPEFLTYFQNEAQLDKSGLPSDRFFAERPEGSVSTLKIQRTQQEDSAVYLCASSYPTGKYEQYFGPGTRLTVT.

The chain links TRBV6-6 to TRBJ1-1. Germline V gene sequence: CDR1 MNHNY, CDR2 SVGAGI (reference sequence). The CDR3 is 14 amino acids. CDR3 sequence: CASNTQGPRTEAFF.

The chain carries TRBV7-9 and TRBJ1-1; TCRdb outputs TRBD1, but without DNA this stays unchecked. Germline CDR1 SEHNR, CDR2 FQNEAQ (reference sequence). This CDR3 comprises 15 residues. CDR3 in amino acids: CASSTYRGGNTEAFF.

This chain uses TRBV12-3 or TRBV12-4 with TRBJ2-5. The CDR3 covers 12 residues. The CDR3 loop is CASSLAEKPQYF.

The chain is built from TRBV20-1 and TRBJ2-1; TCRdb reports TRBD2, a call that lacks DNA to check it against. The CDR3 contains 13 residues. Per the germline V gene, CDR1 is DFQATT and CDR2 is SNEGSKA (reference sequence). This CDR3 reads CSARLAAYNEQFF.

The chain is built from TRBV5-1 and TRBJ1-1; TCRdb designates TRBD1, a call that cannot be tested without DNA. The CDR3 runs to 13 residues. CDR1 SGHRS and CDR2 YFSETQ come from the germline V gene. The CDR3 region is CASGDRVNTEAFF.

This chain links TRBV5-1 with TRBJ2-2; the D call of TRBD2 rests on TCRdb alone, since no DNA is present to check it. The CDR3 extends over 14 amino acids. CDR1 and CDR2 (germline): SGHRS, YFSETQ. The CDR3 region is CASRFREGLRELFF.